This note documents a single TCR beta chain sequence. It lacks a known antigen. Per-base quality was not reported, and no clone a single base away is much larger than it. TCRbeta CDR3 regions were amplified from genomic DNA using the immunoSEQ Assay, a bias-controlled multiplex PCR. The source study handled its data this way. Within the assay, amplification of reference gene primers was used to estimate how many nucleated cells each sample contained. To quantify the absolute abundance of each unique TCRbeta CDR3 rearrangement, sequence reads were collapsed and filtered. For each sample, productive Simpson clonality was calculated as the square root of Simpson's diversity index over productive rearrangements. Drawn from immuneACCESS, this table holds only the in-frame rearrangements with V and J called that TCRdb kept. Clones are partly lost; checked studies trace under half to an unresolved V gene and leave the rest unexplained. That table furnishes V, J and clone size, whereas the DNA furnished D and trimming. This sample lists a few hundred thousand clones; more than 75% were detected once. The leading ten clones occupy roughly a tenth of the sample.

The data stem from a study of blood T cell repertoires in COVID-19 (TCRdb year 2020). Describing the broader study: Collaborator samples came from the United States, Italy and Spain and covered acute and convalescent phases of COVID-19. Where HLA class I and class II types were available, the types were taken from metadata supplied by the sample provider, not from assay-based typing. The prospective study material was composed of cDNA or gDNA derived from T cells, B-cell-depleted T cells, or PBMCs. The samples were drawn from two sources: the first 160 participants of the ongoing ImmuneRACE study, and 950 to 1,500 subjects contributed by 6 global collaborators. The repertoires were released in a freely available public database intended as a resource for research on the immune response to SARS-CoV-2. Deeply sampled blood TCRbeta repertoires from subjects exposed to, actively infected with, or recovered from COVID-19 were included in the dataset. The sample metadata nearly always contained a de-identified subject ID, COVID-19 status, age in years and sex. What the work shows at the level of the full study, not this receptor alone: The amount of clinical and demographic metadata varied by source and participant and was provided uncurated.

Participants in the prospective study were aged roughly 18 to 89 years, lived in 20 to 25 United States geographic areas, and enrolled through a virtual design. Cohort assignment in the prospective study relied on participant-reported clinical history from a screening survey and a study questionnaire. For ImmuneRACE Cohort 3, a participant was defined as recovered based on two consecutive negative NP/OP PCR tests, clearance by a healthcare professional, or resolution of symptoms. Mobile phlebotomists in the prospective study collected whole blood, serum and a nasopharyngeal or oropharyngeal swab from every participant. Additional blood draws and questionnaires over an approximately two-month period could optionally be provided by prospective study participants. Before DNA extraction, prospective study blood samples were shipped either frozen or at room temperature. V is pruned by 3 bases and J by 8 bases, leaving 5 bases of the junction without a gene match. The CDR3 measures 14 amino acids from cysteine to phenylalanine. This entry keeps only the CDR3 DNA: 42 bases, framed from base 1. CDR1 and CDR2, looked up from the germline V gene (reference sequence), are SGHNT and YYREEE.

Material: PBMCs or T cells enriched from blood (not recorded which). The rearranged chain carries TRBV5-4 and TRBJ1-6, and 7 junctional nucleotides match TRBD1. This clonotype was sampled from a woman between 50 and 59 years old who had recovered from COVID-19. The DNA reads as follows: TGTGCCAGCAGCTACGACAGGGATCATTCACCCCTCCACTTT. It codes for CASSYDRDHSPLHF.